One T cell receptor (beta chain) is described in this entry. The authors reverse transcribed all of the isolated RNA, so sequencing captured expressed TCRB transcripts. Profiling relied on immunoSEQ multiplex PCR, and the TCRdb table lists in-frame clones only, not all of them. The table lists 350,000 or so clones, about 20% of them singletons. Germline V lookup: CDR1 GTSNPN, CDR2 SVGIG (reference sequence). The CDR3 covers 12 residues. This specimen comes from a study of beta chain features in type 1 diabetes. The sequenced sample was naive CD4+ T cells from blood. This clonotype originated in a woman aged 18 to 35 in good health. This chain joins TRBV30 and TRBJ2-5, with D possibly TRBD2 on 6 matching bases. The J call is uncertain, as TRBJ2-7 better fits the DNA end. Here the CDR3 reads CAFNSGSYEQYF. As DNA, the CDR3 is TGTGCCTTTAATAGCGGATCCTACGAGCAGTACTTC.